The 9 T cell receptor beta chains reported below all come from one sample, sequenced in a study of cytomegalovirus exposure and HLA in healthy donors. The study ran its PCR with 60 Vbeta and 13 Jbeta primers. Measured with immunoSEQ multiplex PCR; TCRdb has only the in-frame clones, and not every one. The sample lists roughly 290,000 clones, roughly 80% occurring once. Sequencing used PBMCs. These receptors were obtained from a girl aged 2 to 10 in good health and CMV-seronegative.

Only one count was recorded for this clone. V is TRBV5-1 and J is TRBJ2-1; 10 bases map to TRBD2. This CDR3 contains 18 residues. V lost 4 bases and J lost 4; bases outside the gene matches: 14. Germline CDR1 and CDR2: SGHRS and YFSETQ. The CDR3 here is CASSPAGLAGASYNEQFF. The DNA of the CDR3 is TGCGCCAGCAGCCCTGCGGGGCTAGCGGGAGCTTCGTACAATGAGCAGTTCTTC.

This clone appeared a single time. J is TRBJ2-1 and V is TRBV9; 8 nucleotides align to TRBD2. The ends lost 3 bases at V and 3 bases at J; junction bases unmatched: 8. Germline CDR1 SGDLS, CDR2 YYNGEE. This CDR3 is 16 amino acids long. The CDR3 spells CASSAERELFYNEQFF. CDR3 DNA sequence: TGTGCCAGCAGCGCCGAGCGGGAGCTCTTCTACAATGAGCAGTTCTTC.

The chain uses TRBV7-9 and TRBJ2-7; 7 positions agree with TRBD2. This CDR3 region has 13 residues. Germline CDR1 is SEHNR and CDR2 is FQNEAQ (reference sequence). This CDR3 reads CATGGRAPYEQYF. The CDR3 DNA reads TGTGCTACCGGAGGGAGGGCCCCCTACGAGCAGTACTTC.

This chain joins TRBV11-2 and TRBJ2-1; 9 nucleotides match TRBD2. With V trimmed by 5 bases and J by 7 bases, 12 bases remained unmatched. CDR1 and CDR2 from the germline V gene are SGHAT and FQNNGV. CDR3 size: 16 residues. The CDR3 DNA follows: TGTGCCAGCAGCACCCTACTAGCGGGCCTCCATAATGAGCAGTTCTTC. It is translated as CASSTLLAGLHNEQFF.

The gene calls are TRBV12-5 and TRBJ2-2; 10 nucleotides agree with TRBD1. Germline V gene lookup returns CDR1 LGHNT and CDR2 FRNRAP. Trimming removed 7 bases from V and 6 bases from J; junction bases left unmatched: 8. The CDR3 extends over 15 amino acids. The CDR3 coding sequence is TGTGCTAGTGACCCGACAGGGGGCGTCTCCGGGGAGCTGTTTTTT. Its translation is CASDPTGGVSGELFF.

This clone has just one count. The chain is built from TRBV2 and TRBJ1-2; a weak D match, TRBD1 (6 bases). This CDR3 contains 14 residues. Germline CDR1 and CDR2: SNHLY and FYNNEI. V shed 4 bases and J shed 4 bases, with 13 bases lying between them. CDR3 nucleotide sequence: TGTGCCAGCAGTGGGGGGGGCCAACCCTATGGCTACACCTTC. Protein sequence: CASSGGGQPYGYTF.

The chain couples TRBV10-3 to TRBJ1-4, with 9 bases lining up with TRBD1. CDR1 ENHRY and CDR2 SYGVKD come from the germline V gene. The CDR3 contains 16 residues. V dropped 2 bases and J dropped 7; count of bases not matched to a gene: 8. CDR3 in amino acids: CAISEGPDRGGEKLFF. The CDR3 coding sequence is TGTGCCATCAGTGAGGGTCCGGACAGGGGTGGTGAAAAACTGTTTTTT.

The chain recombines TRBV27 with TRBJ1-2, with D perhaps matching TRBD1 (5 bases). Germline loops: CDR1 MNHEY, CDR2 SMNVEV (reference sequence). CDR3 size: 13 residues. Trimming stripped 6 bases from V and 4 bases from J, with 12 bases between. The CDR3 here is CASRAGNLYGYTF. DNA for the CDR3: TGTGCCAGCAGGGCAGGGAACCTCTATGGCTACACCTTC.

The gene calls are TRBV7-6 and TRBJ2-7, with D perhaps matching TRBD2 (5 bases). CDR1 and CDR2 (germline): SGHVS, FNYEAQ. V dropped 6 bases and J dropped 5 bases, with 20 bases sitting between them. The CDR3 contains 15 residues. CDR3 nucleotide sequence: TGTGCCAGCAGACCTAAAGCGGCCCTGGGGAACGAGCAGTACTTC. Translating it yields CASRPKAALGNEQYF.